One and the same sample provided the 15 T cell receptor beta chains below, sequenced in a study of T cells in Graves' hyperthyroidism and ophthalmopathy. TCR beta CDR3 sequences were amplified from RNA transcripts. The HTBI primer set drove a first-round RT-PCR of the TCR CDR3. TCRdb reprocessed the multiplex PCR reads with MiXCR, giving one entry per CDR3 protein. Counted here are about 840,000 distinct CDR3 sequences, 38% occurring once; the ten biggest clones make up approximately 8.7%. The sample was blood. These receptors all come from a man younger than 35 with Graves' hyperthyroidism.

This sequence joins TRBV19 and TRBJ2-7; the D gene is possibly TRBD2 (7 bases). The CDR3 has 15 amino acids. Germline V gene data show CDR1 as LNHDA and CDR2 as SQIVND (reference sequence). Trimming pared 9 bases from V and 2 bases from J, leaving 20 bases between. The CDR3 reads CASSALGGAPYEQYF. The CDR3 DNA is TGTGCCAGCAGCGCCCTGGGGGGGGCCCCCTACGAGCAGTACTTC.

At least ten counts were recorded for this clonotype. The rearrangement uses TRBV5-1 and TRBJ1-1; possibly TRBD1 for D (5 bases). The CDR3 loop spans 15 amino acids. Trimming removed 4 bases at V and 4 bases at J, with 17 bases between. Per the germline V gene, CDR1 is SGHRS and CDR2 is YFSETQ. The chain's CDR3 is CASSPSLGGGTEAFF. The DNA for the CDR3 is TGCGCCAGCAGCCCATCTCTGGGGGGTGGCACTGAAGCTTTCTTT.

This clonotype was seen a single time. With a much larger clone just one base away, this may be a read error. The chain employs TRBV29-1 and TRBJ2-7; 10 bases are shared with TRBD2. The germline gives CDR1 SQVTM, CDR2 ANQGSEA. This CDR3 region has 13 residues. The CDR3 loop is CGAEREGSYEQYF. DNA for the CDR3: TGCGGCGCTGAGCGGGAGGGCTCCTACGAGCAGTACTTC.

The CDR3 region is CSAESPTGVTEAFF. In DNA form, the CDR3 reads TGCAGTGCCGAGAGCCCAACGGGGGTCACTGAAGCTTTCTTT. The rearrangement uses TRBV20-1 and TRBJ1-1; a weak D match, TRBD1 (5 bases). The CDR3 sequence is 14 residues long. Trimming cost V 6 bases and J 4 bases, with 18 bases left between them. Germline CDR1 reads DFQATT; CDR2 reads SNEGSKA (reference sequence).

This clonotype was observed many times. The chain has TRBV2 and TRBJ1-4; TRBD1 agrees at 10 bases. The junction had 2 bases not matched to a gene; V was cut back by 4 bases and J by 6 bases. CDR3 length: 14 residues. Germline V CDR1 and CDR2: SNHLY, FYNNEI. The CDR3 bases are TGTGCCAGCAGTGCCGGGACAGGGGATGAAAAACTGTTTTTT. Residues: CASSAGTGDEKLFF.

This clonotype was seen only a few times. The chain links TRBV5-4 to TRBJ1-6, with TRBD1 as a possible D gene (5 bases). Germline CDR1 SGHNT, CDR2 YYREEE (reference sequence). The CDR3 runs to 16 residues. Trimming stripped 0 bases from V and 9 bases from J, with 16 bases between. The DNA for the CDR3 is TGTGCCAGCAGCTTGGACGGTGGGACCGCGATTTCACCCCTCCACTTT. Residues: CASSLDGGTAISPLHF.

Notes on this clonotype: This may stem from a read error, because a much larger clone lies one nucleotide away. The genes are TRBV7-9 and TRBJ1-5; unclear D gene. Germline CDR1 SEHNR, CDR2 FQNEAQ (reference sequence). This CDR3 spans 12 amino acids. CDR3 loop: CAGSSSYQPQHF. Here the CDR3 DNA reads TGTGCCGGCAGCTCTTCTTATCAGCCCCAGCATTTT.

This clonotype was observed a single time. This rearrangement joins TRBV29-1 to TRBJ1-5, with D tentatively TRBD1 (6 bases). Trimming took 0 bases from V and 4 from J, leaving 7 bases between them. The germline V gene has CDR1 SQVTM and CDR2 ANQGSEA. CDR3 length: 13 residues. CDR3 loop: CSVEEGANQPQHF. The CDR3 DNA sequence: TGCAGCGTTGAAGAGGGGGCGAATCAGCCCCAGCATTTT. The entire variable domain, with the rest obtained from reference TRBV29-1 and TRBJ1-5, is as follows: SAVISQKPSRDICQRGTSLTIQCQVDSQVTMMFWYRQQPGQSLTLIATANQGSEATYESGFVIDKFPISRPNLTFSTLTVSNMSPEDSSIYLCSVEEGANQPQHFGDGTRLSIL.

In its sample, this clonotype was seen many times. The gene calls are TRBV29-1 and TRBJ1-1; D not certain. Germline V CDR1 and CDR2: SQVTM, ANQGSEA. The CDR3 runs 12 residues. Trimming left V 5 bases short and J 4 bases short, with 11 bases between. The CDR3 nucleotides read TGCAGCGTTCACTCCGGGAGCACTGAAGCTTTCTTT. Translated: CSVHSGSTEAFF.

At least ten counts were recorded for this clonotype. Here the CDR3 reads CSVVPRSNTGELFF. DNA of the CDR3: TGCAGCGTTGTGCCCAGGTCGAACACCGGGGAGCTGTTTTTT. The V and J genes are TRBV29-1 and TRBJ2-2; unclear D gene. Trimming stripped 4 bases from V and 0 bases from J, with 9 bases between. The CDR3 covers 14 residues. Per the germline V gene, CDR1 is SQVTM and CDR2 is ANQGSEA.

This clonotype was detected many times. The chain has TRBV20-1 and TRBJ1-2, with a tentative D call TRBD1 (5 bases). V was shortened by 2 bases and J by 7 bases, with 14 bases between the two germline ends. The CDR3 is 13 amino acids. Germline values: CDR1 DFQATT, CDR2 SNEGSKA (reference sequence). CDR3 residues: CSARRQIMGGYTF. CDR3 DNA: TGCAGTGCTAGACGACAGATAATGGGTGGCTACACCTTC.

This clonotype was counted ten times or more. The chain is built from TRBV2 and TRBJ1-4; 7 bases are shared with TRBD1. In germline, CDR1 is SNHLY, CDR2 FYNNEI. V lost 7 bases to trimming and J lost 5 bases; unmatched junction nucleotides: 4. The CDR3 is 13 residues long. The CDR3 nucleotides are TGTGCCAGCAACCGGGACAGCAATGAAAAACTGTTTTTT. Translation: CASNRDSNEKLFF.

As concerns this clonotype: An end of the junction differs from the germline gene, which may be a read error. The chain has TRBV10-3 and TRBJ2-5, with D maybe TRBD1 (5 bases). The CDR3 extends over 15 amino acids. In germline, CDR1 is ENHRY, CDR2 SYGVKD. The CDR3 here is CASSGMAGREETQYF. As DNA, the CDR3 is TGTGCCAGCAGTGGAATGGCAGGGCGTGAAGAGACCCAGTACTTC.

The gene calls are TRBV12-3 or TRBV12-4 and TRBJ1-1; no reliable D call. The CDR3 covers 17 residues. V lost 5 bases to trimming and J lost 2 bases, with 21 bases between them. CDR3 DNA: TGTGCCAGCAGTGAAGAAAGATGGGTGGGTCTTAACACTGAAGCTTTCTTT. Protein sequence: CASSEERWVGLNTEAFF.

Worth noting for this clonotype: A much larger clonotype is one base distant, so this may be a read error. The CDR3 DNA is TGTGCCAACAGCTTTGGACAGGACAAAGCTTTCTTT. This gives the protein CANSFGQDKAFF. The chain has TRBV7-9 and TRBJ1-1; 7 nucleotides agree with TRBD1. Germline lookup yields CDR1 SEHNR and CDR2 FQNEAQ (reference sequence). The CDR3 covers 12 residues.